The sequence of this TCR beta chain was determined in a study of patients and donors after allogeneic stem cell transplantation. TCRdb re-derived calls from the RT-PCR reads in MiXCR, one entry per CDR3 protein. The sample lists about 110,000 distinct CDR3 sequences; less than 45% were seen once. The V end lost 2 bases, the J end lost 2 bases, and 13 bases lay between the germline ends. The length of the CDR3 is 15 residues. Germline V gene sequence: CDR1 MNHEY, CDR2 SMNVEV (reference sequence). This clonotype was obtained from a human donor who was either an allogeneic HSCT recipient or a stem cell or donor lymphocyte infusion donor (not recorded which). It is not recorded whose cells these are; they may come from a transplant donor. The sequenced sample consisted of blood, either unsorted or a sorted T cell fraction (not recorded which). The gene calls are TRBV27 and TRBJ2-7; D ambiguous. CDR3 sequence reads: CASSLTRSQTYEQYF. For the CDR3, the DNA is TGTGCCAGCAGTTTAACTCGGAGTCAGACCTACGAGCAGTACTTC.